A selection of T cell receptor beta chains follows, all from one sample in a study of CD8 T cells in ankylosing spondylitis. Each CDR3 protein is one row after TCRdb ran MiXCR on the 5' RACE reads. The repertoire holds 30,000 to 45,000 distinct CDR3 sequences, with around 15% as singletons. The source material was synovial fluid, either unsorted or a sorted T cell fraction (not recorded which). These receptors were taken from a male donor with ankylosing spondylitis. CDR3s include the opening cysteine and the closing phenylalanine or tryptophan. D genes are given only for firm matches. Expanded clones are given a class, and other clones once, few, many or no size at all.

few	-	TRBV6-5	15	TRBJ2-6	CASGHRVSGANVLTF	TGTGCCAGCGGTCACAGGGTCTCTGGGGCCAACGTCCTGACTTTC
many	TRBD2	TRBV5-6	15	TRBJ2-1	CASSLTSGLYNEQFF	TGTGCCAGCAGCCTAACTAGCGGACTATACAATGAGCAGTTCTTC
-	TRBD1	TRBV7-6	14	TRBJ1-6	CASSSGGYNSPLHF	TGTGCCAGCAGCTCAGGGGGTTATAATTCACCCCTCCACTTT
many	TRBD2	TRBV27	16	TRBJ2-1	CASSLGSGGTYNEQFF	TGTGCCAGCAGTTTGGGAAGCGGGGGAACTTACAATGAGCAGTTCTTC
many	-	TRBV6-2/TRBV6-3	16	TRBJ1-5	CASSPNRVFGNQPQHF	TGTGCCAGCAGTCCTAACAGGGTTTTTGGAAATCAGCCCCAGCATTTT
-	-	TRBV14	13	TRBJ1-1	CASSPTQGTEAFF	TGTGCCAGCAGCCCCACCCAAGGGACTGAAGCTTTCTTT
few	-	TRBV20-1	13	TRBJ1-4	CSSNRVWGEKLFF	TGCAGTAGCAACAGGGTATGGGGTGAAAAACTGTTTTTT
-	TRBD2	TRBV6-1	13	TRBJ2-5	CATQWTRGETQYF	TGTGCCACCCAATGGACTAGGGGAGAGACCCAGTACTTC
few	-	TRBV27	16	TRBJ1-4	CASSEISGVTNEKLFF	TGTGCCAGCAGTGAAATTTCAGGGGTAACTAATGAAAAACTGTTTTTT
many	TRBD1	TRBV7-2	15	TRBJ2-7	CASSPETGGPYEQYF	TGTGCCAGCAGCCCAGAGACAGGGGGCCCCTACGAGCAGTACTTC
many	-	TRBV20-1	12	TRBJ2-1	CSVELNYNEQFF	TGCAGTGTAGAACTAAATTACAATGAGCAGTTCTTC
many	-	TRBV27	14	TRBJ1-5	CASSANTGYQPQHF	TGTGCCAGCAGTGCCAACACAGGGTATCAGCCCCAGCATTTT
-	-	TRBV12-3/TRBV12-4	14	TRBJ1-5	CASRNQGGNQPQHF	TGTGCCAGCAGGAACCAGGGTGGTAATCAGCCCCAGCATTTT
few	-	TRBV18	14	TRBJ2-7	CASSPEFPAYEQYF	TGTGCCAGCTCACCAGAGTTTCCAGCCTACGAGCAGTACTTC
-	-	TRBV24-1	13	TRBJ2-3	CATSDLWSDTQYF	TGTGCCACCAGTGATTTGTGGTCAGATACGCAGTATTTT
few	-	TRBV20-1	12	TRBJ1-2	CSARNREYGYTF	TGCAGTGCTAGAAACAGGGAATATGGCTACACCTTC
-	-	TRBV9	15	TRBJ2-5	CASSFSRGSGETQYF	TGTGCCAGCAGTTTTTCAAGGGGTTCTGGAGAGACCCAGTACTTC
few	TRBD1	TRBV4-3	15	TRBJ1-6	CASSLDRGINSPLHF	TGCGCCAGCAGCCTAGACAGGGGGATAAATTCACCCCTCCACTTT